These T cell receptor beta chains were read from a single sample in a study of T-cell reconstitution after alpha-beta-depleted transplantation in children. TCRdb recomputed calls from the PCR reads with MiXCR, one row per CDR3 protein. The data show about 460,000 distinct CDR3 sequences, around 13% seen once. Source: PBMCs from the stem cell graft donor, taken from the stem cell graft. All receptors come from a human donor who donated a stem cell graft to a child with combined immunodeficiency. Both conserved end residues are part of each CDR3. The D gene is left open where the match is weak. Clone size is given for some rows only: seen once, a few or many times, or a class if the clone is expanded.

j_call d_call v_call clone_size cdr3_nt cdr3_aa
TRBJ2-3 NA TRBV12-3/TRBV12-4 NA TGTGCCAGCAGTCCACCAGGCTCCTCTAGCACAGATACGCAGTATTTT CASSPPGSSSTDTQYF
TRBJ2-1 NA TRBV10-3 many TGTGCCACCTCAGAACAGACATACAATGAGCAGTTCTTC CATSEQTYNEQFF
TRBJ1-5 TRBD1 TRBV28 many TGTGCCAGCAGTACAGGGGTTAATCAGCCCCAGCATTTT CASSTGVNQPQHF
TRBJ2-2 NA TRBV3-1 few TGTGCCAGCAGCCAAGGTTCGGCCGGGGAGCTGTTTTTT CASSQGSAGELFF
TRBJ1-4 NA TRBV29-1 NA TGCAGCGCTCAGGCGGGGGGCGGTGAAAAACTGTTTTTT CSAQAGGGEKLFF
TRBJ2-7 NA TRBV30 NA TGTGCCTGGAGTAGTCGGTATGGGACGGGCGAGCAGTACTTC CAWSSRYGTGEQYF
TRBJ2-7 NA TRBV30 NA TGTGCCTGGAGTGTTGGAGGGACCCATAAATTC CAWSVGGTHKF
TRBJ2-2 TRBD2 TRBV11-2 few TGTGCCAGCACCACGTTAGCGGGAGTTACCGGGGAGCTGTTTTTT CASTTLAGVTGELFF
TRBJ1-4 NA TRBV11-3 few TGTGCCAGCAGCTTAGGGGGGGGGGTGAAAAAACTGTTTTTT CASSLGGGVKKLFF
TRBJ2-7 TRBD1 TRBV5-6 many TGTGCCAGCAGTCCCGAGGGGGCCACCTTCTACGAGCAGTACTTC CASSPEGATFYEQYF
TRBJ2-5 NA TRBV18 many TGTGCCAGCTCACCACCGATCTGGCAAGAGACCCAGTACTTC CASSPPIWQETQYF
TRBJ2-6 TRBD1 TRBV15 many TGTGCCACCAGCCCTGAGGGGGCTTCTGGGGCCAACGTCCTGACTTTC CATSPEGASGANVLTF
TRBJ2-2 TRBD2 TRBV6-1 NA TGTGCCAGCAGTGTAGCGGGAGATCACGGGGAGCTGTTTTTT CASSVAGDHGELFF
TRBJ2-7 TRBD2 TRBV10-3 NA TGTGCCATCAGTGAGTCGACTAGCGGCTCCTACGAGCAGTACTTC CAISESTSGSYEQYF
TRBJ2-6 NA TRBV29-1 NA TGCAGCGTTGAAGAGGGGAAGAGCTCTGGGGCCAACGTCCTGACTTTC CSVEEGKSSGANVLTF
TRBJ2-3 TRBD2 TRBV9 many TGTGCCAGCAGCGTAGTCGCGGGGGGGCATCATACGCAGTATTTT CASSVVAGGHHTQYF
TRBJ2-7 TRBD2 TRBV29-1 few TGCAGCGTTGTCTACCAGCGGGACTCCTACGAGCAGTACTTC CSVVYQRDSYEQYF
TRBJ1-1 NA TRBV5-1 NA TGCGCCAGCAGCTTCATCGGGGGGCTGAACACTGAAGCTTTCTTT CASSFIGGLNTEAFF
TRBJ2-1 NA TRBV24-1 few TGTGCCACCAGTGATTCCCACCCTTCCGTCTACAATGAGCAGTTCTTC CATSDSHPSVYNEQFF
TRBJ2-3 NA TRBV6-2/TRBV6-3 many TGTGCCAGCAGTTACCCGGGAGATACGCAGTATTTT CASSYPGDTQYF
TRBJ2-1 NA TRBV20-1 many TGCAGTGCGGGAGGCAGGGATAACTACAATGAGCAGTTCTTC CSAGGRDNYNEQFF
TRBJ1-5 NA TRBV28 NA TGTGCCAGCAAGTCCGGATCTAATAGCAATCAGCCCCAGCATTTT CASKSGSNSNQPQHF
TRBJ2-1 TRBD2 TRBV7-9 NA TGTGCCAGCAGCAAACTAGCGGGGGGGATCCTTGATCGCAATGAGCAGTTCTTC CASSKLAGGILDRNEQFF
TRBJ2-7 TRBD1 TRBV27 NA TGTGCCAGCAACGGACAGGGACCCTACGAGCAGTACTTC CASNGQGPYEQYF
TRBJ1-4 NA TRBV29-1 NA TGCAGCGTTGAAGACGAAGCAACTAATGAAAAACTGTTTTTT CSVEDEATNEKLFF
TRBJ2-2 NA TRBV21-1 NA TGTGCCAGCAGCAAAGTACGCGTACAGGGAAAAAACGCGAACACCGGGGAGCTGTTTTTT CASSKVRVQGKNANTGELFF
TRBJ2-1 NA TRBV7-9 many TGTGCCAGCAGCTTAGATGTGATAGGGCGGGTACCCAATGAGCAGTTCTTC CASSLDVIGRVPNEQFF
TRBJ2-3 NA TRBV11-2 many TGTGCCAGCAGCTTAGTCCCCTCAGATACGCAGTATTTT CASSLVPSDTQYF
TRBJ2-7 TRBD1 TRBV9 NA TGTGCCAGCAGCGCGAGAACGGGACAGGGCTACGAGCAGTACTTC CASSARTGQGYEQYF
TRBJ2-5 NA TRBV13 NA TGTGCCAGCAGCTTCGGGGATTCACTTCAAGAGACCCAGTACTTC CASSFGDSLQETQYF
TRBJ2-1 TRBD1 TRBV27 many TGTGCCAGCAGTTCGGGACAGAATGAGCAGTTCTTC CASSSGQNEQFF
TRBJ2-7 NA TRBV14 few TGTGCCACCCCGCGGGGATCGACCTACGAGCAGTACTTC CATPRGSTYEQYF
TRBJ2-1 NA TRBV6-2/TRBV6-3 NA TGTGCCAGCAGTCCCCCCTACTACCTTAGACACAATGAGCAGTTCTTC CASSPPYYLRHNEQFF
TRBJ2-7 TRBD1 TRBV5-4 NA TGTGCCAGCAGCTTGGAGGGACAGGGGGCCTACGAGCAGTACTTC CASSLEGQGAYEQYF
TRBJ2-7 NA TRBV7-9 few TGTGCCAGCAGCTTAGACCTAGCGGGACAGGGAGTCTACGAGCAGTACTTC CASSLDLAGQGVYEQYF
TRBJ2-4 TRBD2 TRBV12-3/TRBV12-4 many TGTGCCAGCAGTTTAGTCCTAGCGGGGACGGGGGCCAAAAACATTCAGTACTTC CASSLVLAGTGAKNIQYF
TRBJ2-2 NA TRBV10-3 many TGTGCCATCAACGTGGCGGGTTGGACCGGGGAGCTGTTTTTT CAINVAGWTGELFF
TRBJ1-1 NA TRBV7-9 many TGTGCCAGCAGCTTAGCGGGGAGCCCTGAAGCTTTCTTT CASSLAGSPEAFF
TRBJ1-1 NA TRBV2 once TGTGCCAGCAGTGACGGGGGATGGCCGACTGAAGCTTTCTTT CASSDGGWPTEAFF
TRBJ2-1 TRBD2 TRBV4-3 many TGCGCCAGCAGCCAAAAGCGGGAGTCTTACAATGAGCAGTTCTTC CASSQKRESYNEQFF
TRBJ2-5 NA TRBV4-3 NA TGCGCCAGCAGCCAAGACCGAGGATCAGAGACCCAGTACTTC CASSQDRGSETQYF
TRBJ2-1 TRBD2 TRBV18 NA TGTGCCAGCTCACAGGCTAGCGGGAGTTGGAATGAGCAGTTCTTC CASSQASGSWNEQFF
TRBJ1-4 NA TRBV7-2 NA TGTGCCAGCAGCTTAGGCCCTCCGGACGAAAAACTGTTTTTT CASSLGPPDEKLFF
TRBJ2-3 NA TRBV20-1 NA TGCAGTGCTAGGGACCCTACCCTCACAGATACGCAGTATTTT CSARDPTLTDTQYF
TRBJ2-1 NA TRBV28 NA TGTGCCAGCAGTTTACAGATTACTTACAATGAGCAGTTCTTC CASSLQITYNEQFF
TRBJ2-5 NA TRBV27 few TGTGCCAGCAGCTCCCGACGAGGGGGAGGAGAGACCCAGTACTTC CASSSRRGGGETQYF
TRBJ2-1 NA TRBV12-3/TRBV12-4 many TGTGCCAGCAGTTCCGTTAGTTCCCGGGATGAGCAGTTCTTC CASSSVSSRDEQFF
TRBJ2-7 NA TRBV6-1 few TGTGCCAGCAGAAAACGCCCCTTGTCCCCTCCCTACGAGCAGTACTTC CASRKRPLSPPYEQYF
TRBJ2-3 TRBD2 TRBV29-1 NA TGCAGCGTCGGCCGGGTAGCCTGGGAGGGAGATACGCAGTATTTT CSVGRVAWEGDTQYF
TRBJ2-3 NA TRBV27 NA TGTGCCAGCAGTTTTATAACCGGGGCCTACACAGATACGCAGTATTTT CASSFITGAYTDTQYF
TRBJ1-4 TRBD1 TRBV30 many TGTGCCTGGCAAAGGGGGCTTAATGAAAAACTGTTTTTT CAWQRGLNEKLFF
TRBJ2-1 TRBD2 TRBV11-3 NA TGTGCCAGCAGCTTAGGGCGGGAGTTTAGCAATGAGCAGTTCTTC CASSLGREFSNEQFF
TRBJ2-1 NA TRBV20-1 NA TGCAGTGCTAGACCTAACGCGGATGAGCAGTTCTTC CSARPNADEQFF
TRBJ1-5 NA TRBV28 few TGTGCCAGCAGAAACTGGGAGCGGCTCGGTAGCAATCAGCCCCAGCATTTT CASRNWERLGSNQPQHF
TRBJ2-1 TRBD1 TRBV7-9 NA TGTGCCAGCAGCTTAGGACAGGGCGTAGTCGTTGAGCAGTTCTTC CASSLGQGVVVEQFF
TRBJ2-5 NA TRBV4-3 many TGCGCCAGCAGCCAAGATTGGGGGGACCAAGAGACCCAGTACTTC CASSQDWGDQETQYF